The table lists the clone carrying this TCR beta chain with a count of one. The sample comes from a study of preoperative IRX-2 immunotherapy in early breast cancer. CDR1 and CDR2 (germline): MNHNY, SVGAGI (reference sequence). J lost 2 bases, V lost 6 bases, and 0 bases had no gene match. The CDR3 has 14 residues. TCRdb's table, derived via immunoSEQ multiplex PCR, lists solely in-frame clones and lacks some. The data show 25,000 to 30,000 clones, around 89% seen once. Treatment meaning: preoperative locoregional IRX-2 cytokine immunotherapy. The receptor was isolated from a human donor with breast cancer. The rearrangement links TRBV6-6 to TRBJ1-3, with 11 bases lining up with TRBD1. Sampling was performed from a patient treated with IRX-2 immunotherapy. The CDR3 DNA sequence: TGTGCCAGCAGGGACAGGGGGCCTGGAAACACCATATATTTT. Amino acid sequence: CASRDRGPGNTIYF.